This T cell receptor beta chain was recovered during a study of T cells in Graves' hyperthyroidism and ophthalmopathy. Amplified regions were TCR beta CDR3 sequences from RNA transcripts. A first-round RT-PCR of the TCR CDR3 used the HTBI primer set. TCRdb ran MiXCR on the multiplex PCR reads and lists one entry per CDR3 protein. The sample lists roughly 300,000 distinct CDR3 sequences; about 15% were seen once. Germline V gives CDR1 DFQATT, CDR2 SNEGSKA (reference sequence). Trimming took 3 bases from V and 3 from J, leaving 14 bases between them. This CDR3 is 14 amino acids long. The study, taken as a whole, reports: From stable hyperthyroidism, ophthalmopathy was separated by a 13 V-J model.

This clonotype was found many times. The antigen is undetermined. The chain is built from TRBV20-1 and TRBJ1-2; weak D call: TRBD1 (6 bases). The clonotype originates from a woman between 25 and 40 years old with Graves' hyperthyroidism. Sequencing input: blood. CDR3 nucleotides: TGCAGTGCTAGCCCCCGGGGGCTCCACTATGGCTACACCTTC. It yields the protein CSASPRGLHYGYTF.